A selection of T cell receptor beta chains follows, all from one sample in a study of cytomegalovirus exposure and HLA in healthy donors. Method: immunoSEQ multiplex PCR; TCRdb's copy keeps in-frame clones and lacks some. The table lists hundreds of thousands of clones, 80% to 90% of them singletons. Sequenced input: PBMCs. These receptors were collected from a woman under 30 in good health and CMV-seronegative. CDR3s include the opening cysteine and the closing phenylalanine or tryptophan. Fields, in order: D gene, V gene, clone size, J gene, CDR3 DNA, CDR3 protein. A D gene is named only where the DNA matches it firmly. Not every row has a clone size; where given, it reads once, few, many or a size class.

D: .
V: TRBV28
size: once
J: TRBJ1-4
DNA: TGTGCCAGCACCTTGACATTTGAAAAACTGTTTTTT
CDR3: CASTLTFEKLFF

D: TRBD1
V: TRBV9
size: once
J: TRBJ2-1
DNA: TGTGCCAGCAGCGTAGGACAGGGGGGCACCTACAATGAGCAGTTCTTC
CDR3: CASSVGQGGTYNEQFF

D: .
V: TRBV29-1
size: once
J: TRBJ1-1
DNA: TGCAGCGTTGTTCGGGGGGAAGCTTTCTTT
CDR3: CSVVRGEAFF

D: TRBD1
V: TRBV14
size: once
J: TRBJ2-7
DNA: TGTGCCAGCAGCCAAGGACAGGGGGTATACGAGCAGTACTTC
CDR3: CASSQGQGVYEQYF

D: TRBD2
V: TRBV7-2
size: .
J: TRBJ2-2
DNA: TGTGCCAGCAGCTTGAATCGTAGCGGGAGAAGGACCGGGGAGCTGTTTTTT
CDR3: CASSLNRSGRRTGELFF

D: TRBD2
V: TRBV7-2
size: .
J: TRBJ2-3
DNA: TGTGCCAGCAGCCCACTGTTCCTAGCGGGAGAAGATACGCAGTATTTT
CDR3: CASSPLFLAGEDTQYF

D: .
V: TRBV30
size: .
J: TRBJ2-1
DNA: TGTGCCTGGAGTGCGGACTCCGGGTTCTACAATGAGCAGTTCTTC
CDR3: CAWSADSGFYNEQFF

D: TRBD1
V: TRBV27
size: .
J: TRBJ2-5
DNA: TGTGCCAGCAGTTTTATGGGACAGCAAGAGACCCAGTACTTC
CDR3: CASSFMGQQETQYF

D: TRBD2
V: TRBV19
size: .
J: TRBJ2-5
DNA: TGTGCCAGTAGTGTGACCGGGACTAGAATATGGACCCAGTACTTC
CDR3: CASSVTGTRIWTQYF

D: TRBD1
V: TRBV5-4
size: once
J: TRBJ2-1
DNA: TGTGCCAGCAGCAAGGGACAGGGTAGGGAAAATGAGCAGTTCTTC
CDR3: CASSKGQGRENEQFF

D: TRBD2
V: TRBV27
size: .
J: TRBJ2-1
DNA: TGTGCCAGCAGTTCCGGGACTAGCGGGAGGAATGAGCAGTTCTTC
CDR3: CASSSGTSGRNEQFF

D: TRBD1
V: TRBV6-5
size: .
J: TRBJ2-7
DNA: TGTGCCAGCAGTTTGACAGGGTCCTACGAGCAGTACTTC
CDR3: CASSLTGSYEQYF

D: .
V: TRBV13
size: .
J: TRBJ2-7
DNA: TGTGCCAGCAGCCCAGGACTGCCGGCCTACGAGCAGTACTTC
CDR3: CASSPGLPAYEQYF

D: .
V: TRBV4-3
size: .
J: TRBJ1-6
DNA: TGCGCCAGCAGCTTAGACAGGTTCAATTCACCCCTCCACTTT
CDR3: CASSLDRFNSPLHF

D: .
V: TRBV19
size: .
J: TRBJ2-3
DNA: TGTGCCAGTAGTCCAGGGAGCACAGATACGCAGTATTTT
CDR3: CASSPGSTDTQYF

D: .
V: TRBV9
size: .
J: TRBJ2-1
DNA: TGTGCCAGCACCGTGGGGCGGGGTTACAATGAGCAGTTCTTC
CDR3: CASTVGRGYNEQFF

D: .
V: TRBV27
size: .
J: TRBJ1-2
DNA: TGTGCCAGCAGGCCCAGGGAATCTAACTATGGCTACACCTTC
CDR3: CASRPRESNYGYTF

D: TRBD1
V: TRBV27
size: once
J: TRBJ2-7
DNA: TGTGCCAGCAGTTTGTGGGACAGGCCCTACGAGCAGTACTTC
CDR3: CASSLWDRPYEQYF

D: .
V: TRBV13
size: few
J: TRBJ2-1
DNA: TGTGCCAGCAGCCGAGCGGCCTATGGGCCCAACAATGAGCAGTTCTTC
CDR3: CASSRAAYGPNNEQFF

D: TRBD1
V: TRBV9
size: .
J: TRBJ1-1
DNA: TGTGCCAGCAGCCCATGGACAGGGGGGAACACTGAAGCTTTCTTT
CDR3: CASSPWTGGNTEAFF

D: TRBD1
V: TRBV5-4
size: .
J: TRBJ1-1
DNA: TGTGCCAGCAGCCAGGGACAGGTAAAAGCTTTCTTT
CDR3: CASSQGQVKAFF

D: TRBD1
V: TRBV9
size: .
J: TRBJ1-2
DNA: TGTGCCAGCAGCGTAGCCGGGACAGCCTATGGCTACACCTTC
CDR3: CASSVAGTAYGYTF

D: .
V: TRBV4-2
size: .
J: TRBJ1-3
DNA: TGTGCCAGCAGCCCCTCCCAGGGGAACTCTGGAAACACCATATATTTT
CDR3: CASSPSQGNSGNTIYF

D: .
V: TRBV27
size: .
J: TRBJ2-2
DNA: TGTGCCAGCAGTTTAAGGGGCCTGCCTGGGGAGCTGTTTTTT
CDR3: CASSLRGLPGELFF

D: TRBD1
V: TRBV7-2
size: .
J: TRBJ1-1
DNA: TGTGCCAGCAGCTTCGATAACAGGGGCCATATTCAGAACACTGAAGCTTTCTTT
CDR3: CASSFDNRGHIQNTEAFF

D: TRBD1
V: TRBV4-1
size: .
J: TRBJ2-3
DNA: TGCGCCAGCAGCCCACAATCAGGACAGGGGGCCCCCACAGATACGCAGTATTTT
CDR3: CASSPQSGQGAPTDTQYF

D: TRBD2
V: TRBV7-3
size: .
J: TRBJ2-1
DNA: TGTGCCAGCAGCGCCCAAACTAGCGCCGTTTTCTACAATGAGCAGTTCTTC
CDR3: CASSAQTSAVFYNEQFF

D: TRBD2
V: TRBV19
size: .
J: TRBJ2-3
DNA: TGTGCCAGTAGTAGGACCCTAGGGAGCGGGAATACGCAGTATTTT
CDR3: CASSRTLGSGNTQYF

D: .
V: TRBV9
size: .
J: TRBJ2-5
DNA: TGTGCCAGCAGCGCCGGTTGGTACGGGGGTAACCAAGAGACCCAGTACTTC
CDR3: CASSAGWYGGNQETQYF

D: .
V: TRBV7-2
size: once
J: TRBJ1-2
DNA: TGTGCCAGCAGCCCCAGGGGTCTTGGCTACACCTTC
CDR3: CASSPRGLGYTF

D: .
V: TRBV9
size: .
J: TRBJ1-3
DNA: TGTGCCAGCAGCGCCGACTCCTACTCTGGAAACACCATATATTTT
CDR3: CASSADSYSGNTIYF

D: .
V: TRBV21-1
size: .
J: TRBJ2-7
DNA: TGTGCCAGCAGCAAGACGGGAGGGCCTCACTGGTACGAGCAGTACTTC
CDR3: CASSKTGGPHWYEQYF

D: .
V: TRBV7-3
size: .
J: TRBJ2-6
DNA: TGTGCCAGCAGCTTAATGCTGACGGGAGAAGTAGGGGCCAACGTCCTGACTTTC
CDR3: CASSLMLTGEVGANVLTF

D: TRBD2
V: TRBV27
size: .
J: TRBJ2-7
DNA: TGTGCCAGCAGTGGGGGGGGAATCGAGCAGTACTTC
CDR3: CASSGGGIEQYF

D: .
V: TRBV10-1
size: .
J: TRBJ2-3
DNA: TGCGCCAGCAGTGGGGGCCGGTCTAGCACAGATACGCAGTATTTT
CDR3: CASSGGRSSTDTQYF

D: .
V: TRBV19
size: .
J: TRBJ1-1
DNA: TGTGCCAGTAGTATCGAGCAAGGGGTGGCTGAAGCTTTCTTT
CDR3: CASSIEQGVAEAFF

D: .
V: TRBV18
size: .
J: TRBJ1-1
DNA: TGTGCCAGCTCACCTGGACACCTTCAAACTGAAGCTTTCTTT
CDR3: CASSPGHLQTEAFF

D: TRBD1
V: TRBV5-1
size: .
J: TRBJ2-2
DNA: TGCGCCAGCAGCTTGCGATGGACAGGGGAGGACACCGGGGAGCTGTTTTTT
CDR3: CASSLRWTGEDTGELFF